Listed below are T cell receptor beta chains from one sample, sequenced in a study of T cell changes during pregnancy in multiple sclerosis. The data were produced by immunoSEQ multiplex PCR, yet TCRdb's version contains in-frame clones alone and is incomplete. Of 39,000 or so clones detected, 85% to 95% appear once; the ten largest clones hold approximately 0.36%. Sequenced here: CD4+ T cells from peripheral blood mononuclear cells, sampled after pregnancy. The receptor set was obtained from a female donor in good health, enrolled as a control in a pregnancy study. The conserved cysteine and the conserved F or W are not part of the CDR3 here. Each record gives: CDR3 protein, clone size, V gene. Where a row states a size, it is once, few, many or the class of an expanded clone; other rows omit it.

ASSQEGQLNTEAF | - | TRBV2
ARSLLRQGNNRTGELF | - | TRBV5-3
ASSQGRTSGPSTDTQY | - | TRBV14
ASSGYSGSTY | - | TRBV2
ASSYSAGSETQY | - | TRBV6-5
ASSTIAGGSTDTQY | once | TRBV19
ASSLVGVETGLYNEQF | - | TRBV5-6
ASSILSSGANVLT | - | TRBV19
ASSRGTSGYNEQF | - | TRBV18
ASSPSRVGSTDTQY | - | TRBV7-9
ASSRFSGGLGNEQF | - | TRBV4-1
ASSLAGGGLQETQY | - | TRBV11-3
ASSYTLALSTDTQY | - | TRBV6-5
AWSLRVHNEKLF | - | TRBV30
ASSIKRDSEAF | - | TRBV7-7
ASVGYQETQY | - | TRBV5-1
ASSPGQGRRDT | - | TRBV5-5
ASSLVGDRGRSGNTIY | - | TRBV13
ASSFISGGLISGNTIY | - | TRBV7-2
ASSSGGEGEKLF | - | TRBV7-2
ASSLSAIGVSYNEQF | once | TRBV5-6
ASSWGDSGFRTEAF | - | TRBV5-6